The rows below give T cell receptor beta chains drawn from one sample of a study of shared clonotypes between healthy human individuals. Profiling relied on immunoSEQ multiplex PCR, and the TCRdb table lists in-frame clones only, not all of them. The table lists about a million clones, 60% to 85% of them singletons. The sequencing input was memory CD4+ T cells sorted from blood. These receptors originate from a man between 18 and 35 years old in good health. CDR3s include the opening cysteine and the closing phenylalanine or tryptophan. A D gene is named only where the DNA matches it firmly. Expanded clones get a size class; other rows say once, few or many, or leave the size out.

>TRBV10-3|NA|14|TRBD1|TRBJ1-6
TGTGCCATCACCCCGGACAGGAGTAATTCACCCCTCCACTTT
CAITPDRSNSPLHF
>TRBV7-9|NA|15|TRBD1|TRBJ1-2
TGTGCCAGCAGCTTCGGGACAGGGGGGACCTATGGCTACACCTTC
CASSFGTGGTYGYTF
>TRBV18|NA|16|NA|TRBJ2-7
TGTGCCAGCTCACCAATGAGCAGGGGACTCTCCTACGAGCAGTACTTC
CASSPMSRGLSYEQYF
>TRBV5-4|once|14|TRBD1|TRBJ1-5
TGTGCCAGCAGCGTGACAGGGGACAATCAGCCCCAGCATTTT
CASSVTGDNQPQHF
>TRBV19|NA|15|TRBD1|TRBJ1-6
TGTGCCAGTAGTATAGCACAGGGGTCTAATTCACCCCTCCACTTT
CASSIAQGSNSPLHF
>TRBV19|NA|12|TRBD1|TRBJ1-2
TGTGCCAGTCAGGACAGGGGCTATGGCTACACCTTC
CASQDRGYGYTF
>TRBV6-5|NA|15|NA|TRBJ1-2
TGTGCCAGCAGTTCCCAGGGCACCGGGCGCTATGGCTACACCTTC
CASSSQGTGRYGYTF
>TRBV11-2|NA|16|TRBD2|TRBJ2-3
TGTGCCACCACTTTGGGGACTAGCGGGAGAGCGGATACGCAGTATTTT
CATTLGTSGRADTQYF
>TRBV2|NA|15|TRBD1|TRBJ1-4
TGTGCCAGCAGGGGTGGACAGGGAGGGGCTGAAAAACTGTTTTTT
CASRGGQGGAEKLFF
>TRBV7-9|NA|12|NA|TRBJ2-7
TGTGCCAGCAGCCCCGCTGCCTACGAGCAGTACTTC
CASSPAAYEQYF
>TRBV7-2|NA|14|NA|TRBJ2-1
TGTGCCAGCAGCCCTCCGCCGGGCTACAATGAGCAGTTCTTC
CASSPPPGYNEQFF
>TRBV14|NA|16|NA|TRBJ2-1
TGTGCCAGCAGCCACCTCGGGAGTGGGTCCTACAATGAGCAGTTCTTC
CASSHLGSGSYNEQFF
>TRBV18|NA|15|TRBD1|TRBJ2-7
TGTGCCAGCTCACTCGGGACAGGGGGCGCCGGGGAGCAGTACTTC
CASSLGTGGAGEQYF
>TRBV6-4|few|13|NA|TRBJ2-1
TGTGCCAGCAGTGACTACCTGGGCGTAAAGCAGTTCTTC
CASSDYLGVKQFF
>TRBV28|NA|13|NA|TRBJ1-2
TGTGCCAGCATTGGGACATCGCAGAGGGGCTACACCTTC
CASIGTSQRGYTF
>TRBV28|NA|12|NA|TRBJ2-7
TGTGCCAGCAATGGGGTCCGATACGAGCAGTACTTC
CASNGVRYEQYF
>TRBV4-1|NA|15|NA|TRBJ2-1
TGCGCCAGCAGCCTTATAGCGGACTCCTACAATGAGCAGTTCTTC
CASSLIADSYNEQFF